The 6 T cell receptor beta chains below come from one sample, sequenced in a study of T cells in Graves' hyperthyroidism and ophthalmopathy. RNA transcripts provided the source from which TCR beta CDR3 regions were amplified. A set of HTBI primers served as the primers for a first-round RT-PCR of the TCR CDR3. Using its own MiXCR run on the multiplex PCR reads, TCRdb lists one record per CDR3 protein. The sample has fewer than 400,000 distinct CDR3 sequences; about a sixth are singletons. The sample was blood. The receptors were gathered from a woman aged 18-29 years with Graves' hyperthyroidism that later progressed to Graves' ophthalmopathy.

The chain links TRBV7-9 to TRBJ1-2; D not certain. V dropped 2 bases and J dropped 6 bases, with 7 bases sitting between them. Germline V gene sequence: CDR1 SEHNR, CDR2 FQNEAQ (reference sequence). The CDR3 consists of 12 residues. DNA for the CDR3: TGTGCCAGCAGCTTAAGCCAGGATGGCTACACCTTC. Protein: CASSLSQDGYTF.

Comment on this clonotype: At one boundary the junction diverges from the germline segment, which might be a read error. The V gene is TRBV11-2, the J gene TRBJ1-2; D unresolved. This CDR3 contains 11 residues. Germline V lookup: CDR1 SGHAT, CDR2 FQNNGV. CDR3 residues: CASSDRVNYAF. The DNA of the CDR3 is TGTGCCAGCAGTGATAGGGTGAATTACGCCTTC.

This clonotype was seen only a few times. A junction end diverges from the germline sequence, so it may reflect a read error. The CDR3 protein is CAINQGANAEAFF. The DNA for the CDR3 is TGTGCCATCAACCAGGGCGCGAACGCTGAAGCTTTCTTT. V is TRBV10-3 and J is TRBJ1-1, with D perhaps TRBD1 (5 bases). The CDR3 extends over 13 amino acids. Germline CDR1 and CDR2: ENHRY and SYGVKD.

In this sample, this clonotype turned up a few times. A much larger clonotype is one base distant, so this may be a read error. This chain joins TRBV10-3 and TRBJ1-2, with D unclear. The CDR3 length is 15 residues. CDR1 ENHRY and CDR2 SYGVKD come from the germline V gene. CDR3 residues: CAISGKGRNFYGHTF. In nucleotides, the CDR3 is TGTGCCATCAGTGGAAAAGGGAGGAACTTCTATGGCCACACCTTC.

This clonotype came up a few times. The CDR3 DNA reads TGTGCCAGCAGCTTAGGGGGGAAGGGCACTGAAGCTTTCTTT. Translated: CASSLGGKGTEAFF. V is TRBV6-1 and J is TRBJ1-1; D possibly corresponds to TRBD1 (6 bases). CDR1 and CDR2 from the germline V gene are MNHNS and SASEGT. With 6 bases removed from V and 4 bases from J, the gap between germline ends came to 15 bases. This CDR3 spans 14 amino acids.

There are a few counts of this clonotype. The DNA of the CDR3 is TGTGCCTGGAGTGCGGCCGGGGGAGCCTACGAGCAGTACTTC. This codes for CAWSAAGGAYEQYF. This chain uses TRBV30 with TRBJ2-7; the D gene is possibly TRBD2 (6 bases). V was cut by 1 base and J by 2 bases, with 12 bases left in between. Germline CDR1 is GTSNPN and CDR2 is SVGIG (reference sequence). CDR3 length equals 14 residues.